This entry lists 20 T cell receptor beta chains sequenced from one sample in a study of shared clonotypes between healthy human individuals. This table comes from immunoSEQ multiplex PCR, and its TCRdb copy is limited to in-frame clones, with some not included. This table holds 490,000 or so clones, about 82% found once. The material sequenced was PBMCs. The receptor set was obtained from a woman in her thirties or forties in good health. Some clones in this sample may be carry-over from other donors' samples.

The rearrangement uses TRBV18 and TRBJ2-5; TRBD1 is a possible D gene (5 bases). The CDR3 is made up of 14 amino acids. Germline values: CDR1 KGHSH, CDR2 LQKENI. With 3 bases removed from V and 4 bases from J, the gap between germline ends came to 12 bases. CDR3 protein: CASSPNQGIETQYF. The CDR3 bases are TGTGCCAGCTCACCGAACCAGGGAATAGAGACCCAGTACTTC. The complete variable domain, with remaining parts taken from reference TRBV18 and TRBJ2-5, reads NAGVMQNPRHLVRRRGQEARLRCSPMKGHSHVYWYRQLPEEGLKFMVYLQKENIIDESGMPKERFSAEFPKEGPSILRIQQVVRGDSAAYFCASSPNQGIETQYFGPGTRLLVL.

Only a few counts were recorded for this clone. This sequence joins TRBV6-1 and TRBJ2-2; 7 bases align to TRBD1. The CDR3 is 14 amino acids. CDR1 and CDR2 from the germline V gene are MNHNS and SASEGT. After removal of 7 bases from V and 3 bases from J, the junction contained 5 bases not matched to a gene. The CDR3 nucleotides are TGTGCCAGCATCTCGACAGGGTACACCGGGGAGCTGTTTTTT. Translated: CASISTGYTGELFF.

The rearrangement links TRBV21-1 to TRBJ2-7. TRBV21-1 is described as a pseudogene. CDR3 length equals 15 residues. The CDR3 sequence: CASSKVTGYTYEQYF. The CDR3 DNA is TGTGCCAGCAGCAAAGTCACCGGCTATACCTACGAGCAGTACTTC.

Comments on this clone: A single base is all that separates this from a far larger clone, so a read error is likely. This same CDR3 is encoded by further DNA sequences in the sample. This sequence joins TRBV7-2 and TRBJ1-1; no clear D gene. This CDR3 spans 13 amino acids. Germline V gives CDR1 SGHTA, CDR2 FQGNSA. With 1 base removed from V and 2 bases from J, the gap between germline ends came to 5 bases. CDR3 nucleotide sequence: TGTGCCAGCAGCTTAGATTTAAACACTGAAGCTTTCTTT. The encoded protein is CASSLDLNTEAFF.

Of note for this clone: Other DNA sequences within the sample encode an identical CDR3. This rearrangement joins TRBV15 to TRBJ1-1; D perhaps matches TRBD1 (5 bases). CDR3 size: 13 residues. Germline V gene data show CDR1 as LNHNV and CDR2 as YYDKDF (reference sequence). Trimming took off 1 base at V and 4 bases at J, with 7 bases between the two ends. The CDR3 reads CATSRGGGTEAFF. The CDR3, as DNA: TGTGCCACCAGCAGAGGGGGCGGCACTGAAGCTTTCTTT.

The gene calls are TRBV7-2 and TRBJ2-7; D gene unclear. The V gene lost 7 bases and the J gene lost 0 bases, with 13 bases spanning the gap. Germline V gene sequence: CDR1 SGHTA, CDR2 FQGNSA. The CDR3 loop spans 14 amino acids. In nucleotides, the CDR3 is TGTGCCAGCAATCCGGGCGGAAGCTCCTACGAGCAGTACTTC. Its protein is CASNPGGSSYEQYF.

Only a few counts were recorded for this clone. The gene calls are TRBV18 and TRBJ1-5; D is undetermined. The CDR3 totals 13 residues. Trimming removed 2 bases at V and 7 bases at J, with 9 bases between. Germline assignment: CDR1 KGHSH and CDR2 LQKENI. The CDR3 nucleotides are TGTGCCAGCTCACCAGAGGCCACCCAGCCCCAGCATTTT. This translates into CASSPEATQPQHF.

This clone was observed many times. Within the sample, other DNA sequences also encode this same CDR3. The chain uses TRBV25-1 and TRBJ2-1; 9 bases are shared with TRBD2. With 3 bases clipped from V and 4 bases from J, the junction kept 1 base outside the gene matches. Germline V lookup: CDR1 MGHDK, CDR2 SYGVNS. This CDR3 has 14 residues. The CDR3 here is CASSDSGSYNEQFF. The CDR3 coding sequence is TGTGCCAGCAGTGATAGCGGGAGTTACAATGAGCAGTTCTTC.

This chain joins TRBV5-1 and TRBJ2-2, with D maybe TRBD2 (5 bases). Trimming took off 7 bases at V and 2 bases at J, with 12 bases between the two ends. This CDR3 spans 14 amino acids. CDR1 and CDR2 from the germline V gene are SGHRS and YFSETQ. The CDR3 spells CASRRELNTGELFF. CDR3 coding DNA: TGCGCCAGCCGAAGGGAGCTAAACACCGGGGAGCTGTTTTTT.

The rearrangement links TRBV4-1 to TRBJ1-4; unclear D gene. Germline CDR1 MGHRA, CDR2 YSYEKL. The CDR3 is 14 residues long. The V gene lost 1 base and the J gene lost 4 bases, with 7 bases spanning the gap. The CDR3 DNA sequence: TGCGCCAGCAGCCAAGTGCAGGATAATGAAAAACTGTTTTTT. This gives the protein CASSQVQDNEKLFF.

The rearrangement uses TRBV5-8 and TRBJ2-7, with D possibly being TRBD1 (6 bases). Germline V lookup: CDR1 SGHTS, CDR2 YDEGEE. This CDR3 spans 13 amino acids. Trimming left V 4 bases short and J 3 bases short, with 11 bases between. The CDR3 DNA reads TGTGCCAGCAGCCGAACAGGGATCTACGAGCAGTACTTC. Encoded protein: CASSRTGIYEQYF.

The rearrangement uses TRBV6-1 and TRBJ1-2; D gene ambiguous. V gave up 7 bases and J gave up 4 bases, with 16 bases separating them. The CDR3 has 14 residues. Germline values: CDR1 MNHNS, CDR2 SASEGT. The CDR3 DNA reads as TGTGCCAGCACCCGCGGGTGGGGAACCTATGGCTACACCTTC. Its protein is CASTRGWGTYGYTF.

The chain combines TRBV25-1 with TRBJ1-5; D is ambiguous. Germline CDR1 MGHDK, CDR2 SYGVNS. Trimming cost V 4 bases and J 6 bases, with 10 bases left between them. This CDR3 has 13 residues. CDR3 region: CASSAGLGQPQHF. The DNA of the CDR3 is TGTGCCAGCAGTGCCGGGTTGGGTCAGCCCCAGCATTTT.

The chain uses TRBV5-1 and TRBJ2-1, with a weak D call TRBD2 (5 bases). CDR1 and CDR2 (germline): SGHRS, YFSETQ. V was clipped by 0 bases and J by 6 bases, with 7 bases between them. CDR3 length: 13 amino acids. The CDR3 region has the DNA TGCGCCAGCAGCTTGGCGGAGGCCAATGAGCAGTTCTTC. Amino acids: CASSLAEANEQFF. Using reference TRBV5-1 and TRBJ2-1 for the parts outside the CDR3, the full variable domain is KAGVTQTPRYLIKTRGQQVTLSCSPISGHRSVSWYQQTPGQGLQFLFEYFSETQRNKGNFPGRFSGRQFSNSRSEMNVSTLELGDSALYLCASSLAEANEQFFGPGTRLTVL.

The rearrangement joins TRBV19 to TRBJ2-5; 9 positions agree with TRBD2. The CDR3 has 16 amino acids. In germline, CDR1 is LNHDA, CDR2 SQIVND (reference sequence). The ends lost 3 bases at V and 3 bases at J; junction bases unmatched: 8. DNA for the CDR3: TGTGCCAGTAGTATTGGGACTAGCACAACCGAAGAGACCCAGTACTTC. It translates to CASSIGTSTTEETQYF.

The rearrangement uses TRBV27 and TRBJ2-3; 7 positions agree with TRBD1. In germline, CDR1 is MNHEY, CDR2 SMNVEV (reference sequence). CDR3 length equals 15 residues. V shed 6 bases and J 4 bases; nucleotides not matched to a gene: 10. The CDR3 DNA reads TGTGCCAGCAGCTTGATCCAGGGGGTCGCAGATACGCAGTATTTT. Its protein is CASSLIQGVADTQYF.

The chain has TRBV2 and TRBJ2-1; 12 nucleotides align to TRBD2. After removal of 8 bases from V and 7 bases from J, the junction contained 6 bases not matched to a gene. The CDR3 has 14 residues. Germline lookup yields CDR1 SNHLY and CDR2 FYNNEI. CDR3 DNA sequence: TGTGCCAGCTCAGGCGGACTAGCGGGGAATGAGCAGTTCTTC. Translating it yields CASSGGLAGNEQFF.

Comments on this clone: One end of the junction varies from germline; a read error may be responsible. V is TRBV9 and J is TRBJ1-1; TRBD1 matches 8 bases. Germline CDR1 and CDR2: SGDLS and YYNGEE. This CDR3 comprises 14 residues. For the CDR3, the DNA is TGTGCCAGCAGCGTAGGTGCAGGGGGCACTGAAGCTTCCTTT. It encodes CASSVGAGGTEASF.

The rearrangement links TRBV18 to TRBJ1-5; D uncertain. The CDR3 contains 15 residues. The germline V gene has CDR1 KGHSH and CDR2 LQKENI. V was shortened by 1 base and J by 3 bases, with 10 bases between the two germline ends. The CDR3 sequence is CASSPLSGSNQPQHF. The CDR3 DNA reads as TGTGCCAGCTCACCACTATCAGGATCCAATCAGCCCCAGCATTTT.

This rearrangement joins TRBV2 to TRBJ1-2; 8 bases map to TRBD1. CDR3 length: 14 amino acids. V lost 9 bases, J lost 5 bases, and 11 bases stayed unmatched. Germline V CDR1 and CDR2: SNHLY, FYNNEI. The CDR3 reads CASYFQGASYGYTF. The CDR3 DNA follows: TGTGCCAGTTACTTTCAGGGGGCGAGTTATGGCTACACCTTC. Combining the CDR3 with reference TRBV2 and TRBJ1-2 gives the whole variable domain EPEVTQTPSHQVTQMGQEVILRCVPISNHLYFYWYRQILGQKVEFLVSFYNNEISEKSEIFDDQFSVERPDGSNFTLKIRSTKLEDSAMYFCASYFQGASYGYTFGSGTRLTVV.